The 24 T cell receptor beta chains below come from one sample, sequenced in a study of blood T cells in healthy people across ages. With a J-beta primer mix and a sample-barcoded 5' primer, a second PCR ran roughly 6 to 12 cycles. MiXCR, run by TCRdb on the 5' RACE reads, gives a single entry per CDR3 protein. The sample has 600,000 to 800,000 distinct CDR3 sequences, around 21% seen once. The material sequenced was blood. The origin of the receptors is a man aged 65 to 85 in good health.

This clonotype was seen only a few times. This chain uses TRBV3-1 with TRBJ2-3; 9 bases are a match to TRBD2. Germline assignment: CDR1 LGHDT and CDR2 YNNKEL (reference sequence). The CDR3 sequence is 15 residues long. V dropped 2 bases and J dropped 5; count of bases not matched to a gene: 5. CDR3 DNA: TGTGCCAGCAGCCAACGCGGGAGGGCTGGAGATACGCAGTATTTT. Its translation is CASSQRGRAGDTQYF.

This clonotype showed up just a few times. This rearrangement joins TRBV6-5 to TRBJ2-2; D unclear. Germline CDR1 MNHEY, CDR2 SVGAGI. CDR3 size: 13 residues. Trimming left V 5 bases short and J 4 bases short, with 8 bases between. CDR3 amino acids: CASSGPLTGELFF. CDR3 DNA sequence: TGTGCCAGCAGTGGACCGCTCACCGGGGAGCTGTTTTTT.

This clonotype was observed a single time. Relative to the germline gene, one junction end is altered; a read error may explain this. This chain connects TRBV6-1 to TRBJ2-7, with D possibly TRBD1 on 6 matching bases. Germline assignment: CDR1 MNHNS and CDR2 SASEGT. The CDR3 totals 14 residues. Here the CDR3 reads CASRARDNSYEQDF. CDR3 sequence (DNA): TGTGCCAGCAGAGCCCGGGACAACTCCTACGAGCAGGACTTC.

Only one count was recorded for this clonotype. The chain carries TRBV30 and TRBJ1-2; D ambiguous. The V gene's germline CDR1 is GTSNPN and CDR2 SVGIG (reference sequence). CDR3 size: 12 residues. The germline V and J ends were trimmed by 0 bases and 8 bases, with 10 bases remaining between them. The CDR3 protein is CAWSVFPGGYTF. CDR3 DNA sequence: TGTGCCTGGAGTGTATTTCCCGGCGGCTACACCTTC.

In its sample, this clonotype was seen a few times. The chain uses TRBV7-2 and TRBJ1-1; tentative D call: TRBD1 (5 bases). In germline, CDR1 is SGHTA, CDR2 FQGNSA. CDR3 length: 14 amino acids. V was pared by 6 bases and J by 3 bases, with 14 bases between. The CDR3 protein is CASRSQGAYTEAFF. As DNA, the CDR3 is TGTGCCAGCAGGTCTCAGGGCGCATACACTGAAGCTTTCTTT.

V gene TRBV20-1 combines with J gene TRBJ2-1; possibly TRBD1 or TRBD2 for D (6 bases each). V lost 2 bases, J lost 4 bases, and 12 bases lay in between. The CDR3 covers 14 residues. CDR1 is DFQATT and CDR2 is SNEGSKA in the germline V gene (reference sequence). The CDR3 here is CSARRGAPYNEQFF. CDR3 DNA sequence: TGCAGTGCTAGAAGGGGGGCACCATACAATGAGCAGTTCTTC.

In its sample, this clonotype was seen a few times. J is TRBJ2-7 and V is TRBV11-2, with TRBD1 identical over 8 bases. Germline V lookup: CDR1 SGHAT, CDR2 FQNNGV. This CDR3 region has 14 residues. The ends lost 1 base at V and 2 bases at J; junction bases unmatched: 1. The CDR3 DNA reads TGTGCCAGCAGCTTAGTCAGGGGGCCCTACGAGCAGTACTTC. Its protein product is CASSLVRGPYEQYF.

The chain carries TRBV28 and TRBJ2-7; 10 bases line up with TRBD2. This CDR3 is built from 16 residues. CDR1 and CDR2 from the germline V gene are MDHEN and SYDVKM. V lost 3 bases to trimming and J lost 1 base; unmatched junction nucleotides: 6. The CDR3 DNA reads TGTGCCAGCAGTTTGGGAGTAGCGGGGGGTTCCTACGAGCAGTACTTC. Amino acid sequence: CASSLGVAGGSYEQYF.

This clonotype was detected only a few times. The J gene is TRBJ2-5, the V gene TRBV18; 10 bases line up with TRBD2. Matching the DNA end better, TRBJ2-1 makes the J call doubtful. Looked up from germline, CDR1 is KGHSH and CDR2 is LQKENI. The length of the CDR3 is 17 residues. CDR3 sequence: CASSRDSSRLAGNEQFF. DNA of the CDR3: TGTGCCAGCTCACGGGACTCGTCTCGACTAGCGGGCAATGAGCAGTTCTTC.

This clonotype was counted between two and nine times. The V call is TRBV28, the J call TRBJ2-1; TRBD2 matches 10 bases. Germline values: CDR1 MDHEN, CDR2 SYDVKM. This CDR3 has 16 amino acids. V shed 7 bases and J 6 bases; nucleotides not matched to a gene: 12. This chain's CDR3 is CASTLGPSGSPNEQFF. The DNA for the CDR3 is TGTGCCAGCACTCTAGGGCCTAGCGGGAGCCCCAATGAGCAGTTCTTC. Together with reference TRBV28 and TRBJ2-1, the CDR3 gives the full variable domain: DVKVTQSSRYLVKRTGEKVFLECVQDMDHENMFWYRQDPGLGLRLIYFSYDVKMKEKGDIPEGYSVSREKKERFSLILESASTNQTSMYLCASTLGPSGSPNEQFFGPGTRLTVL.

This clonotype has just a few counts. The genes are TRBV5-1 and TRBJ1-6; D not resolved. The germline gives CDR1 SGHRS, CDR2 YFSETQ. The CDR3 runs to 15 residues. Trimming took 1 base from V and 2 from J, leaving 7 bases between them. CDR3 region: CASSLTGAYNSPLHF. The CDR3 DNA reads TGCGCCAGCAGCTTGACCGGGGCCTATAATTCACCCCTCCACTTT.

This clonotype was seen more than once but under ten times. The chain's CDR3 is CASSLDRLNQPQHF. The CDR3 bases are TGTGCCAGCAGTCTAGACAGGCTCAATCAGCCCCAGCATTTT. The V and J genes are TRBV7-2 and TRBJ1-5; D possibly corresponds to TRBD1 (6 bases). CDR1 SGHTA and CDR2 FQGNSA come from the germline V gene. The CDR3 totals 14 residues. V lost 6 bases and J lost 3, with 12 bases in between.

In this sample, this clonotype turned up many times. The rearrangement links TRBV7-2 to TRBJ2-5; TRBD2 agrees at 9 bases. The germline gives CDR1 SGHTA, CDR2 FQGNSA. The length of the CDR3 is 16 residues. J gave up 4 bases and V 2 bases, and 8 bases lay outside the gene matches. DNA of the CDR3: TGTGCCAGCAGCTTAAACCCAGCGGGAGGCTTAGAGACCCAGTACTTC. The encoded protein is CASSLNPAGGLETQYF.

The genes are TRBV20-1 and TRBJ2-1, with 8 bases matching TRBD2. The length of the CDR3 is 16 residues. Losses at the gene ends were 5 bases for V and 8 bases for J; bases not matched to a gene: 17. Germline V gene data show CDR1 as DFQATT and CDR2 as SNEGSKA (reference sequence). The CDR3 region has the DNA TGCAGTGCTCCCCCCGGTGGGAGCGGGGGAAGGGATGAGCAGTTCTTC. Protein sequence: CSAPPGGSGGRDEQFF.

In its sample, this clonotype was seen a few times. The V gene is TRBV6-2 or TRBV6-3, the J gene TRBJ2-5, with D perhaps assigned TRBD1 or TRBD2 (5 bases each). Gene TRBJ2-1 matches the end of the DNA better, so the J call may be wrong. This CDR3 has 13 amino acids. The germline gives CDR1 MNHEY, CDR2 SVGEGT. Here the CDR3 DNA reads TGTGCCAGCACCCCAGACAGAGGGAATGAGCAGTTCTTC. This sequence encodes CASTPDRGNEQFF.

This chain joins TRBV28 and TRBJ2-7; D ambiguous. V dropped 5 bases and J dropped 4 bases, with 18 bases sitting between them. Germline CDR1 and CDR2: MDHEN and SYDVKM. The CDR3 sequence is 15 residues long. The DNA for the CDR3 is TGTGCCAGCAGTGTATCCCAGGCAGGTCAATACGAGCAGTACTTC. Protein: CASSVSQAGQYEQYF.

This clonotype has a handful of counts. At one end the junction does not follow the germline gene, possibly because of a read error. The genes are TRBV28 and TRBJ2-4, with D perhaps TRBD1 (5 bases). The CDR3 sequence is 14 residues long. Germline CDR1 is MDHEN and CDR2 is SYDVKM. CDR3 sequence reads: CSGQARGGKNIQYF. The CDR3 DNA sequence: TGTTCAGGCCAGGCTAGGGGTGGCAAAAACATCCAGTACTTC.

The V call is TRBV20-1, the J call TRBJ1-2, with D perhaps matching TRBD1 (6 bases). The germline V gene has CDR1 DFQATT and CDR2 SNEGSKA (reference sequence). Trimming cost V 6 bases and J 7 bases, with 21 bases left between them. CDR3 length equals 14 residues. CDR3 region: CSAEDRRGLGGYTF. The DNA for the CDR3 is TGCAGTGCGGAAGATCGAAGGGGGTTGGGTGGCTACACCTTC.

In regard to this clonotype: One end of the junction is discordant with germline, which a read error may explain. The CDR3 region has the DNA TGTGCCACCAGTCCCGGGACAGGGTTTGAGACCCAGTACTTC. This encodes CATSPGTGFETQYF. The chain combines TRBV28 with TRBJ2-5, with 9 bases lining up with TRBD1. The CDR3 has 14 residues. Germline lookup yields CDR1 MDHEN and CDR2 SYDVKM.

The genes are TRBV7-2 and TRBJ2-3; TRBD2 matches 7 bases. The CDR3 loop spans 15 amino acids. Germline V lookup: CDR1 SGHTA, CDR2 FQGNSA. Trimming at V came to 5 bases and at J to 1 base, leaving 6 bases not matched to a gene. The chain's CDR3 is CASSRGVTGTDTQYF. In nucleotides, the CDR3 is TGTGCCAGCAGCCGGGGGGTGACTGGCACAGATACGCAGTATTTT.

This sequence joins TRBV12-5 and TRBJ1-2, with no clear D. Germline CDR1 is LGHNT and CDR2 is FRNRAP. The V end lost 2 bases, the J end lost 3 bases, and 7 bases lay between the germline ends. CDR3 length: 13 residues. Here the CDR3 DNA reads TGTGCTAGTGGTTTGCCCGGGGACTATGGCTACACCTTC. Translating it yields CASGLPGDYGYTF.

This clonotype was seen more than once but under ten times. J is TRBJ2-1 and V is TRBV7-9; D ambiguous. The assigned J gene may be wrong: the sequence end matches TRBJ2-7 better. The germline V gene has CDR1 SEHNR and CDR2 FQNEAQ (reference sequence). This CDR3 spans 15 amino acids. The CDR3 is CASSLVGVGKYEQYF. In nucleotides, the CDR3 is TGTGCCAGCAGCTTAGTTGGGGTAGGGAAATACGAGCAGTACTTC.

This clonotype was counted only a few times. The chain combines TRBV6-5 with TRBJ1-5, with D perhaps TRBD1 (5 bases). Germline values: CDR1 MNHEY, CDR2 SVGAGI. CDR3 length: 15 amino acids. Trimming removed 7 bases at V and 1 base at J, with 14 bases between. CDR3 DNA: TGTGCCAGCAAATTGAGACAGCAAAGCAATCAGCCCCAGCATTTT. Protein sequence: CASKLRQQSNQPQHF.

This rearrangement joins TRBV28 to TRBJ2-6; TRBD1 matches 11 bases. The germline gives CDR1 MDHEN, CDR2 SYDVKM. This CDR3 is 17 amino acids long. Trimming took 7 bases from V and 2 from J; bases not matched to a gene: 7. The DNA for the CDR3 is TGTGCCAGCAAAAGGACAGGGGGCGATCCTGGGGCCAACGTCCTGACTTTC. It yields the protein CASKRTGGDPGANVLTF.